Listed below are T cell receptor beta chains from one sample, sequenced in a study of blood T cell repertoires in COVID-19. TCRdb's table, derived via immunoSEQ multiplex PCR, lists solely in-frame clones and lacks some. This sample has about 250,000 clones, with under 85% found just once. Specimen: peripheral blood. These receptors were obtained from a human donor with COVID-19, enrolled during active disease. The donor label of this sample is uncertain. CDR3s leave out the opening cysteine and the closing phenylalanine or tryptophan. Fields, in order: D gene, V gene, J gene, CDR3 protein. The D gene is left open where the match is weak.

-	TRBV20-1	TRBJ2-7	SAGPPDEQY
-	TRBV30	TRBJ1-2	AWSGGTAYGYT
-	TRBV27	TRBJ1-4	ASSLIGATNEKLF
-	TRBV7-3	TRBJ2-7	ASSFPDTAPNASYEQY
-	TRBV11-2	TRBJ2-7	ASSLGRGEQY
TRBD1	TRBV30	TRBJ2-1	AWSETGTGGRKQF
-	TRBV4-3	TRBJ1-2	ASSQEGGALNYGYT
TRBD1	TRBV28	TRBJ2-7	ASTPTGQGGFHEQY
-	TRBV7-2	TRBJ2-7	ASSPDLAAASY
TRBD1	TRBV6-5	TRBJ1-1	ASSIDRVLPEAF
-	TRBV20-1	TRBJ2-2	SASGMGSTNTGELF
-	TRBV7-2	TRBJ1-1	ASSLEHLNTEAF
-	TRBV7-9	TRBJ1-1	ASSLLGGRSTEAF
TRBD1	TRBV30	TRBJ1-3	ALTTGPGNTIY
-	TRBV9	TRBJ2-2	ASSPGHVNTGELF
-	TRBV6-6	TRBJ1-5	ASAGGGVGNQPQH
TRBD2	TRBV30	TRBJ2-7	AWGSGGAPYEQY
-	TRBV11-3	TRBJ2-7	ASSPGGGTPYEQY
TRBD1	TRBV4-1	TRBJ1-5	ASSHAAGTDNQPQH
TRBD1	TRBV29-1	TRBJ1-1	SVTRGPDTEAF